The 4 T cell receptor beta chains below were found in one sample sequenced in a study of sequential checkpoint blockade in melanoma. Profiled with immunoSEQ multiplex PCR; TCRdb holds only in-frame clones, not every one. The repertoire consists of around 21,000 clones, with 65% to 90% occurring once and the leading ten covering about half. Treatment noted: randomized to nivolumab then ipilimumab (arm A) or the reverse (arm B). Sequences were derived from CD8+ T cells sorted from blood (inferred from file names), sampled from a patient given nivolumab and ipilimumab in sequence. All receptors come from a human donor with melanoma.

The chain carries TRBV2 and TRBJ2-5; 9 bases align to TRBD1. The J call is doubtful: the DNA matches TRBJ2-7 better. This CDR3 has 15 residues. Looked up from germline, CDR1 is SNHLY and CDR2 is FYNNEI. CDR3 DNA: TGTGCCAGCAGGGCGGACAGGGGAGGGTCCTACGAGCAGTACTTC. Amino acids: CASRADRGGSYEQYF.

The genes are TRBV2 and TRBJ1-5; TRBD1 might be the D (6 bases). CDR1 SNHLY and CDR2 FYNNEI come from the germline V gene. Deletions cut 4 bases from V and 3 bases from J, with 13 bases between. This CDR3 contains 15 residues. The CDR3 DNA is TGTGCCAGCAGTGTTTCGACAGGCGCCAATCAGCCCCAGCATTTT. The encoded protein is CASSVSTGANQPQHF.

This clone was counted only a few times. The chain couples TRBV6-6 to TRBJ1-3; possibly TRBD1 for D (5 bases). V was clipped by 9 bases and J by 0 bases, with 15 bases between them. The CDR3 is 15 amino acids. Germline CDR1 is MNHNY and CDR2 is SVGAGI (reference sequence). CDR3 residues: CASRYMDISGNTIYF. CDR3 nucleotides: TGTGCCAGTCGATATATGGACATCTCTGGAAACACCATATATTTT.

This clone was found a few times. This chain joins TRBV19 and TRBJ2-1, with 7 bases aligning to TRBD1. This CDR3 is 14 amino acids long. V dropped 8 bases and J dropped 0; count of bases not matched to a gene: 4. Germline V gives CDR1 LNHDA, CDR2 SQIVND (reference sequence). CDR3 sequence reads: CASSTGNSYNEQFF. CDR3 DNA: TGTGCCAGTTCGACAGGGAACTCCTACAATGAGCAGTTCTTC.